These 32 T cell receptor beta chains share one sample of origin, sequenced in a study of T-cell memory formation after mild COVID-19. TCRdb re-derived calls from the 5' RACE reads in MiXCR, one entry per CDR3 protein. The repertoire includes 110,000 to 150,000 distinct CDR3 sequences, roughly a quarter of them detected once, and approximately 24% sits in the top ten. Sequenced sample: PBMCs or a T cell subset sorted from them (not recorded which). All receptors come from an adult woman who had mild COVID-19 (a few samples of this study predate the infection). Cell type and time point are not known.

Here the CDR3 reads CASTPKFAVAYGYTF. CDR3 DNA: TGTGCCAGCACCCCGAAGTTCGCGGTCGCGTATGGCTACACCTTC. The chain links TRBV5-6 to TRBJ1-2; no clear D. The CDR3 covers 15 residues. V lost 6 bases to trimming and J lost 5 bases, with 20 bases between them. Germline CDR1 SGHDT, CDR2 YYEEEE.

This clonotype has only a few counts. The V call is TRBV12-3 or TRBV12-4, the J call TRBJ1-2; D might be TRBD1 (5 bases). This CDR3 has 13 residues. V shed 1 base and J shed 5 bases, with 8 bases lying between them. The DNA for the CDR3 is TGTGCCAGCAGTTTAGGCAGGGTATATGGCTACACCTTC. Translating gives CASSLGRVYGYTF.

This clonotype occurred many times. Here the CDR3 DNA reads TGCAGTGCTAGTTTGCAGGGGGGCTACGAGCAGTACTTC. As protein: CSASLQGGYEQYF. The chain has TRBV20-1 and TRBJ2-7, with a possible D match to TRBD1 (7 bases). Trimming took 3 bases from V and 3 from J, leaving 12 bases between them. CDR3 length: 13 residues. Germline assignment: CDR1 DFQATT and CDR2 SNEGSKA (reference sequence).

This chain uses TRBV6-6 with TRBJ2-1; D perhaps matches TRBD2 (6 bases). Germline assignment: CDR1 MNHNY and CDR2 SVGAGI (reference sequence). The V and J ends lost 4 bases and 4 bases respectively, with 14 bases between them. The CDR3 is made up of 15 amino acids. The chain's CDR3 is CASSSFGGPYNEQFF. CDR3 nucleotide sequence: TGTGCCAGCAGTTCATTCGGGGGACCATACAATGAGCAGTTCTTC.

This sequence joins TRBV9 and TRBJ2-7; possibly TRBD2 for D (5 bases). This CDR3 is built from 14 residues. Trimming left V 2 bases short and J 2 bases short, with 11 bases between. CDR1 and CDR2 from the germline V gene are SGDLS and YYNGEE. For the CDR3, the DNA is TGTGCCAGCAGCGTTTGGGGAGATGCCTACGAGCAGTACTTC. Protein product: CASSVWGDAYEQYF.

This clonotype was found a few times. The J gene is TRBJ2-1, the V gene TRBV7-8, with TRBD2 matching over 10 bases. V dropped 1 base and J dropped 4; count of bases not matched to a gene: 7. This CDR3 region has 17 residues. Germline loops: CDR1 SGHVS, CDR2 FQNEAQ. CDR3 in DNA: TGTGCCAGCAGCTTAGGGCTAGCGGGGGATATATACAATGAGCAGTTCTTC. This encodes CASSLGLAGDIYNEQFF.

This chain links TRBV7-9 with TRBJ2-1; TRBD1 might be the D (6 bases). Germline V gene sequence: CDR1 SEHNR, CDR2 FQNEAQ (reference sequence). Trimming removed 2 bases at V and 9 bases at J, with 20 bases between. The CDR3 loop spans 16 amino acids. The CDR3 DNA follows: TGTGCCAGCAGCTTATCCCAACAGGGAATAGGGGGTGAGCAGTTCTTC. It translates to CASSLSQQGIGGEQFF.

Only a few counts were recorded for this clonotype. This chain links TRBV13 with TRBJ1-3, with D unclear. V lost 6 bases and J lost 11, with 14 bases in between. Per the germline V gene, CDR1 is PRHDT and CDR2 is FYEKMQ (reference sequence). The length of the CDR3 is 12 residues. The CDR3 is CASSLERPPIYF. In DNA form, the CDR3 reads TGTGCCAGCAGTCTCGAACGGCCTCCCATATATTTT.

The chain employs TRBV12-3 or TRBV12-4 and TRBJ2-7; no clear D. Trimming took off 6 bases at V and 0 bases at J, with 15 bases between the two ends. The CDR3 extends over 15 amino acids. CDR3 loop: CASRDTDMVSYEQYF. In DNA, the CDR3 is TGTGCCAGCAGGGATACTGACATGGTCTCCTACGAGCAGTACTTC.

The J gene is TRBJ2-7, the V gene TRBV29-1; TRBD1 might be the D (5 bases). Trimming pared 6 bases from V and 0 bases from J, leaving 21 bases between. Germline CDR1 reads SQVTM; CDR2 reads ANQGSEA. The CDR3 has 16 residues. The CDR3: CSVTSTASKSSYEQYF. As DNA, the CDR3 is TGCAGCGTAACCTCGACAGCCTCCAAAAGCTCCTACGAGCAGTACTTC.

This clonotype was detected only once. The gene calls are TRBV5-1 and TRBJ1-2, with D hard to call. Germline V gene sequence: CDR1 SGHRS, CDR2 YFSETQ. There are 15 residues in the CDR3. Trimming stripped 1 base from V and 1 base from J, with 11 bases between. CDR3 coding DNA: TGCGCCAGCAGCTTGTACCCCGCAAGTAACTATGGCTACACCTTC. Protein sequence: CASSLYPASNYGYTF.

The rearrangement joins TRBV4-3 to TRBJ2-1; no clear D gene. The CDR3 length is 15 residues. The germline CDR1 and CDR2 sequences are LGHNA and YSLEER. V was clipped by 0 bases and J by 5 bases, with 11 bases between them. The CDR3 DNA is TGCGCCAGCAGCCAAGACGGGTCGCGAAACAATGAGCAGTTCTTC. It codes for CASSQDGSRNNEQFF.

J is TRBJ1-1 and V is TRBV6-1, with TRBD1 as a possible D gene (6 bases). Germline lookup yields CDR1 MNHNS and CDR2 SASEGT. The CDR3 covers 15 residues. V was shortened by 4 bases and J by 0 bases, with 12 bases between the two germline ends. Written as DNA, the CDR3 is TGTGCCAGCAGTGCCCTTCAGGGGTTGAACACTGAAGCTTTCTTT. Protein product: CASSALQGLNTEAFF.

In this sample, this clonotype turned up a few times. V and J are TRBV9 and TRBJ2-1; 10 nucleotides match TRBD2. CDR3 size: 18 residues. V shed 0 bases and J 5 bases; nucleotides not matched to a gene: 11. CDR1 is SGDLS, CDR2 YYNGEE, per germline. Here the CDR3 DNA reads TGTGCCAGCAGCGTAGCTAAAGCGGGGGGGCCATCCCACAATGAGCAGTTCTTC. Translation gives CASSVAKAGGPSHNEQFF.

The sample holds a few counts of this clonotype. The V call is TRBV7-9, the J call TRBJ1-1; no firm D call. The germline V gene encodes CDR1 SEHNR and CDR2 FQNEAQ (reference sequence). This CDR3 contains 12 residues. Trimming left V 0 bases short and J 11 bases short, with 10 bases between. The CDR3 region is CASSLATLEAFF. DNA of the CDR3: TGTGCCAGCAGCTTAGCGACGTTGGAGGCTTTCTTT.

This chain uses TRBV20-1 with TRBJ1-5, with 8 bases matching TRBD1. Germline CDR1 reads DFQATT; CDR2 reads SNEGSKA (reference sequence). V lost 6 bases to trimming and J lost 0 bases; unmatched junction nucleotides: 13. The CDR3 spans 17 residues. CDR3: CSASVDRGTYSNQPQHF. CDR3 in DNA: TGCAGTGCATCGGTAGACAGGGGAACATATAGCAATCAGCCCCAGCATTTT.

This chain links TRBV6-5 with TRBJ2-5, with 9 bases that match TRBD1. V shed 6 bases, J shed 2 bases, and the junction held 7 bases outside the gene matches. This CDR3 has 15 residues. The germline gives CDR1 MNHEY, CDR2 SVGAGI. This CDR3 is CASSPGTGYQETQYF. In DNA form, the CDR3 reads TGTGCCAGCAGCCCCGGGACAGGGTATCAAGAGACCCAGTACTTC.

This rearrangement joins TRBV12-3 or TRBV12-4 to TRBJ1-2; D perhaps matches TRBD1 (6 bases). CDR3 length equals 14 residues. Trimming left V 2 bases short and J 6 bases short, with 13 bases between. The CDR3 DNA reads as TGTGCCAGCAGTTTAAAGGAGGGGGACAATGGCTACACCTTC. Its protein product is CASSLKEGDNGYTF.

This chain joins TRBV13 and TRBJ1-1; D is unclear. The CDR3 has 16 residues. Germline assignment: CDR1 PRHDT and CDR2 FYEKMQ (reference sequence). The ends were cut back, 6 bases at V and 1 base at J, with 18 bases in the middle. CDR3 in DNA: TGTGCCAGCAGTCCTACTGGAGAGGTTGGGAACACTGAAGCTTTCTTT. Translated, it gives CASSPTGEVGNTEAFF.

J is TRBJ1-2 and V is TRBV24-1; D uncertain. The V end lost 2 bases, the J end lost 8 bases, and 14 bases lay between the germline ends. The CDR3 totals 14 residues. Germline V CDR1 and CDR2: KGHDR, SFDVKD. CDR3: CATSDWTLYGGYTF. CDR3 nucleotide sequence: TGTGCCACCAGTGATTGGACTTTATATGGGGGCTACACCTTC.

J is TRBJ2-7 and V is TRBV27, with D uncertain. Trimming stripped 2 bases from V and 5 bases from J, with 7 bases between. In germline, CDR1 is MNHEY, CDR2 SMNVEV (reference sequence). CDR3 length: 12 residues. The CDR3 sequence: CASSLPLHEQYF. In DNA, the CDR3 is TGTGCCAGCAGTTTACCCCTCCACGAGCAGTACTTC.

This clonotype was observed a handful of times. The chain has TRBV18 and TRBJ1-1; 7 nucleotides agree with TRBD1. V lost 0 bases, J lost 5 bases, and 15 bases stayed unmatched. CDR3 size: 18 residues. CDR1 is KGHSH and CDR2 is LQKENI in the germline V gene. CDR3 loop: CASSPPDYARGRGTEAFF. CDR3 sequence (DNA): TGTGCCAGCTCACCACCGGATTACGCCAGGGGGAGAGGGACTGAAGCTTTCTTT.

This chain joins TRBV7-8 and TRBJ2-7, with TRBD1 matching 7 bases. The CDR3 is 17 amino acids. Germline CDR1 and CDR2: SGHVS and FQNEAQ. J was trimmed by 0 bases and V by 1 base; bases with no gene match: 9. The CDR3 sequence: CASSLEFGTETSYEQYF. CDR3 in DNA: TGTGCCAGCAGCTTAGAGTTCGGGACAGAGACCTCCTACGAGCAGTACTTC. Complete variable domain (other parts from reference TRBV7-8 and TRBJ2-7): GAGVSQSPRYKVAKRGQDVALRCDPISGHVSLFWYQQALGQGPEFLTYFQNEAQLDKSGLPSDRFFAERPEGSVSTLKIQRTQQEDSAVYLCASSLEFGTETSYEQYFGPGTRLTVT.

The V gene is TRBV7-9, the J gene TRBJ1-1; D ambiguous. Germline loops: CDR1 SEHNR, CDR2 FQNEAQ (reference sequence). Trimming left V 1 base short and J 8 bases short, with 5 bases between. This CDR3 has 11 amino acids. CDR3 sequence (DNA): TGTGCCAGCAGCTTAGTTGTGGAAGCTTTCTTT. Protein: CASSLVVEAFF.

The J gene is TRBJ2-3, the V gene TRBV7-3; D gene uncertain. This CDR3 has 14 residues. Germline loops: CDR1 SGHTA, CDR2 FQGTGA. V lost 3 bases to trimming and J lost 3 bases, with 10 bases between them. CDR3 sequence: CASSFLGQTDTQYF. CDR3 nucleotide sequence: TGTGCCAGCAGCTTCCTCGGGCAGACAGATACGCAGTATTTT.

This clonotype has a handful of counts. The gene calls are TRBV5-4 and TRBJ2-7; 7 positions agree with TRBD2. CDR1 SGHNT and CDR2 YYREEE come from the germline V gene (reference sequence). CDR3 length: 12 amino acids. V lost 7 bases, J lost 4 bases, and 5 bases stayed unmatched. As DNA, the CDR3 is TGTGCCAGCCGCGGGGAGGGGTACGAGCAGTACTTC. The encoded protein is CASRGEGYEQYF. The full variable domain, completed using reference TRBV5-4 and TRBJ2-7, is ETGVTQSPTHLIKTRGQQVTLRCSSQSGHNTVSWYQQALGQGPQFIFQYYREEENGRGNFPPRFSGLQFPNYSSELNVNALELDDSALYLCASRGEGYEQYFGPGTRLTVT.

The V gene is TRBV9, the J gene TRBJ1-1; D remains unclear. Germline CDR1 and CDR2: SGDLS and YYNGEE. Deletions cut 0 bases from V and 1 base from J, with 13 bases between. This CDR3 has 16 amino acids. The CDR3: CASSVDRTAENTEAFF. As DNA, the CDR3 is TGTGCCAGCAGCGTAGACCGGACGGCAGAGAACACTGAAGCTTTCTTT.

This clonotype was counted only a few times. The CDR3 reads CASSEAGELTEQFF. CDR3 DNA: TGTGCCAGCAGTGAAGCGGGGGAGCTTACAGAGCAGTTCTTC. This rearrangement joins TRBV2 to TRBJ2-1, with D perhaps TRBD1 or TRBD2 (5 bases each). CDR3 length: 14 residues. Germline-derived CDR1 and CDR2 are SNHLY and FYNNEI. V was clipped by 0 bases and J by 10 bases, with 13 bases between them.

The chain recombines TRBV9 with TRBJ2-1; 8 bases fit TRBD2. Trimming removed 0 bases from V and 7 bases from J; junction bases left unmatched: 9. CDR3 size: 16 residues. The germline gives CDR1 SGDLS, CDR2 YYNGEE. Written as DNA, the CDR3 is TGTGCCAGCAGCGTAGGGGATAGCGGGGTAAGGAATGAGCAGTTCTTC. Translation gives CASSVGDSGVRNEQFF.

Only one count was recorded for this clonotype. The chain uses TRBV24-1 and TRBJ2-2, with 8 bases identical to TRBD2. The V segment lost 3 bases and the J segment 3 bases; nucleotides outside the gene matches: 5. There are 16 residues in the CDR3. Germline V gene sequence: CDR1 KGHDR, CDR2 SFDVKD. CDR3 DNA sequence: TGTGCCACCAGTGATAGGGAACTAGCGGACACCGGGGAGCTGTTTTTT. It codes for CATSDRELADTGELFF.

The chain employs TRBV19 and TRBJ1-1, with D unclear. CDR3 length: 13 amino acids. V lost 6 bases and J 0 bases, leaving 8 bases between the germline ends. Germline CDR1 and CDR2: LNHDA and SQIVND (reference sequence). The CDR3 DNA follows: TGTGCCAGTAGGGTGACGGTGAACACTGAAGCTTTCTTT. It codes for CASRVTVNTEAFF.

This chain connects TRBV27 to TRBJ1-2; D remains unclear. V was shortened by 3 bases and J by 4 bases, with 9 bases between the two germline ends. Germline-derived CDR1 and CDR2 are MNHEY and SMNVEV (reference sequence). The CDR3 has 13 residues. The CDR3 bases are TGTGCCAGCAGTTTCCACAGAGGCTATGGCTACACCTTC. Its translation: CASSFHRGYGYTF.